One T cell receptor beta chain is described in this entry. The table lists this clonotype with a count of one. Its cognate antigen has yet to be identified. A junction boundary mismatches the germline segment, possibly from a read error. Reading from cysteine to phenylalanine, the CDR3 counts 14 amino acids. CDR3 DNA is the only sequence kept; it has 42 bases, read in frame from the first base. CDR1 and CDR2 are read off the germline V gene as SGHDT and YYEEEE. TRIzol reagent was used to extract total RNA from the cultured T cells. 5' rapid amplification of cDNA ends (5'RACE) was used to amplify TCRbeta libraries from RNA. Before sequencing, Qubit, an Agilent instrument, and quantitative PCR were used to check library concentration and integrity. Sequencing of qualified libraries was performed on Illumina HiSeq or MiSeq by a commercial service provider. The study's processing was this. TCR sequences in each sample were identified with MiXCR version 1.8.2. To qualify, a clone needed a CDR3 longer than four amino acids, an in-frame nucleotide length, and no stop codon. A read counted as effective if the read contained the complete CDR3 structure. RT-PCR with 24 Vbeta primers, GeneScan spectratyping, and Sanger sequencing were used to validate expanded clones. The public reads were reanalyzed by TCRdb: fastp trimming at Q25, MiXCR alignment, in-frame beta chains only. Identical CDR3 proteins give one entry, which carries the most common genes and DNA. TCRdb's processing, not the study's, gives the V and J calls here. The sample table lists 10,000 to 15,000 distinct CDR3 sequences, about 40% of them with a count of one. Less than 40% of the sample comes from the top ten.

As a first step, the CD3+ T cells were left to rest overnight in RPMI 1640 lacking fetal bovine serum, at approximately 2.5 million cells/mL. MACS immunomagnetic beads were used, per the manufacturer's instructions, to isolate CD3+ T cells from PBMCs. This record comes from a study of T cell repertoires and leukemia-associated antigens (dated by TCRdb to between 2018 and 2020). For context, the study as a whole: About 5.1 to 7 million read pairs and roughly 3.3 to 5.0 million effective reads were obtained per sample, with some 16 million effective reads obtained overall. The study aimed to identify which antigen a TCR Vbeta21 clone previously found in CML patients recognizes, using in vitro peptide stimulation of healthy T cells. What the work shows at the level of the full study, not this receptor alone: Direct testing of the expanded clones' antigen specificity and function was not done, and further investigation was required. Numbers of Vbeta genes (approximately 60), Jbeta genes (14), VDJ rearrangements and unique CDR3s did not differ significantly among the four groups.

The clonotype comes from a female donor in good health. The sequencing sample was made of CD3+ T cells sorted from blood and cultured. The chain links TRBV5-6 with TRBJ2-3; no D segment can be confidently identified. The nucleotides read TGTGCCAGCAGCACCCTAACCAGCACAGATACGCGGTACTTT. Its coded protein is CASSTLTSTDTRYF.